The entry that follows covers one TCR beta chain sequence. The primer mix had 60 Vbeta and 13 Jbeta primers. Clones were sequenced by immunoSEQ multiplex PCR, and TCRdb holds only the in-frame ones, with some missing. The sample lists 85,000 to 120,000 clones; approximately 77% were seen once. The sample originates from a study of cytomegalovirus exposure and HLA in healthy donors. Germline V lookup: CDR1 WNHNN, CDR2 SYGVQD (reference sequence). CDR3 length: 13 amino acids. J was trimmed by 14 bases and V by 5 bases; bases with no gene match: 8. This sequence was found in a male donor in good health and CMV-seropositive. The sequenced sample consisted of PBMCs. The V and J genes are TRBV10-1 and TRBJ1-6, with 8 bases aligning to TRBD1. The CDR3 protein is CASSSWTGWTLHF. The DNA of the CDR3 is TGCGCCAGCAGTTCTTGGACAGGGTGGACCCTCCACTTT.